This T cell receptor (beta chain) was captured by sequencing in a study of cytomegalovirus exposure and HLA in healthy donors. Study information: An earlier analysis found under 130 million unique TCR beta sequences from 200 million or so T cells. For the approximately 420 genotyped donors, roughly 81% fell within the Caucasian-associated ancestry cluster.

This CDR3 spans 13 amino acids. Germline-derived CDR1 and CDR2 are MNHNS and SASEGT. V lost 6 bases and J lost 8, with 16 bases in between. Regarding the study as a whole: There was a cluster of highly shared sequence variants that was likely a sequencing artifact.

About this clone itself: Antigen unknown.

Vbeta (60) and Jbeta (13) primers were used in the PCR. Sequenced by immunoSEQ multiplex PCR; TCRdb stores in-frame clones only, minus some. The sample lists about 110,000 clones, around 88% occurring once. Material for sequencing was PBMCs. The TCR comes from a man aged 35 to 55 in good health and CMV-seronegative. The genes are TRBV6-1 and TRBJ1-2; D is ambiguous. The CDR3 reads CASSAPPGGGYTF. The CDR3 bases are TGTGCCAGCAGCGCCCCTCCAGGAGGCGGCTACACCTTC.